This record covers a single TCR beta chain. Its matching antigen is unknown. The sample comes from a study of cytomegalovirus exposure and HLA in healthy donors. Findings and limits, study-wide: A later analysis associated under 20,000 TCR beta sequences with HLA alleles at a 0.05 false discovery rate. For most TCR beta V segments, an earlier analysis put the productive rate at about 87% or about 30% of the time. According to the study, 150 to 200 TCR beta chains were cytomegalovirus-associated. A later analysis by the authors found several of the most significant clusters apparently linked to common viral pathogens.

CDR1 and CDR2 (germline): SGHAT, FQNNGV. The V segment lost 6 bases and the J segment 7 bases; nucleotides outside the gene matches: 11. There are 15 residues in the CDR3. The PCR used 60 Vbeta and 13 Jbeta primers. Profiled with immunoSEQ multiplex PCR; TCRdb holds only in-frame clones, not every one. This table has about 120,000 clones, 65% to 80% appearing once. The TCR was taken from a woman aged 35 to 49 in good health and CMV-seropositive. The sample comprised PBMCs. This chain joins TRBV11-2 and TRBJ1-1, with 10 positions matching TRBD1. Here the CDR3 reads CASSFDDRGPNEAFF. The CDR3, as DNA: TGTGCCAGCAGTTTTGACGACAGGGGGCCAAATGAAGCTTTCTTT. Full variable domain (rest looked up from reference TRBV11-2 and TRBJ1-1): EAGVAQSPRYKIIEKRQSVAFWCNPISGHATLYWYQQILGQGPKLLIQFQNNGVVDDSQLPKDRFSAERLKGVDSTLKIQPAKLEDSAVYLCASSFDDRGPNEAFFGQGTRLTVV.